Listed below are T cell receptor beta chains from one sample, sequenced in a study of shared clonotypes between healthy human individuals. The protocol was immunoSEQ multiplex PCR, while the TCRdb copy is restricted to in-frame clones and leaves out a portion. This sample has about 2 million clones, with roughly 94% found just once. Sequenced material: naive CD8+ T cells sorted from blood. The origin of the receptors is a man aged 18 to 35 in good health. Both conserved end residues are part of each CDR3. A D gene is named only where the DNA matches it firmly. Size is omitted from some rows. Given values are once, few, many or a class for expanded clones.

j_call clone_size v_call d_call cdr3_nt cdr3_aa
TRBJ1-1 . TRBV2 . TGTGCCATCACCCCTGCCGGGGAAGGGGACACTGAAGCTTTCTTT CAITPAGEGDTEAFF
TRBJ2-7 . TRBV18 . TGTGCCAGCTCACCCCGGACGGACCCCTACGAGCAGTACTTC CASSPRTDPYEQYF
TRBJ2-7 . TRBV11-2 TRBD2 TGTGCCAGCAGCTCTAGCGGGAGGGCCTACGAGCAGTACTTC CASSSSGRAYEQYF
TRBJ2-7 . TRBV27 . TGTGCCAGCAGCTCCGGTCCCCCCTCCTACGAGCAGTACTTC CASSSGPPSYEQYF
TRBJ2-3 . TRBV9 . TGTGCCAGCAGCGTAGTCCCGGGGGTGGAGGGGCGCACAGATACGCAGTATTTT CASSVVPGVEGRTDTQYF
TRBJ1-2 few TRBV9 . TGTGCCAGCAGCGACACCTATGGCTACACCTTC CASSDTYGYTF
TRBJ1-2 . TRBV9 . TGTGCCAGCAGCCCCCCAGGAACTAACTATGGCTACACCTTC CASSPPGTNYGYTF
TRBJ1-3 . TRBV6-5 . TGTGCCAGCAGTTTACCGGGGGGGGACACCATATATTTT CASSLPGGDTIYF
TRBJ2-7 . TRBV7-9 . TGTGCCAGCAGCCCGCGCTTCATCCGGGGGACAGTCCGTTACGAGCAGTACTTC CASSPRFIRGTVRYEQYF
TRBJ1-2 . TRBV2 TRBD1 TGTGCCAGCAGGGAGGGACAGGGGGCCGGTGGCTACACCTTC CASREGQGAGGYTF
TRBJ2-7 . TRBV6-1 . TGTGCCAGCAGTGACGATTTTGGGCGTGTACCCTACGAGCAGTACTTC CASSDDFGRVPYEQYF
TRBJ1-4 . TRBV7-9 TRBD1 TGTGCCAGCAGCTTGACCGGGACAGCGAATGAAAAACTGTTTTTT CASSLTGTANEKLFF
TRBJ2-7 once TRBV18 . TGTGCCAGCTCACCTACAGAGCCATGGCCCTACGAGCAGTACTTC CASSPTEPWPYEQYF
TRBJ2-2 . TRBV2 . TGTGCCAGCAGTGGGGCCGGGGAGCTGTTTTTT CASSGAGELFF
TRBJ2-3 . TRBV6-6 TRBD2 TGTGCCAGCAGTTATCTTCCGGGACTAGGGTATTTT CASSYLPGLGYF
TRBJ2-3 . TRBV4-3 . TGCGCCAGCAGCCAAGTTGGTACAGATACGCAGTATTTT CASSQVGTDTQYF
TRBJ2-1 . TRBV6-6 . TGTGCCAGCAGTTACCCCTCTCAGGAGCAGTTCTTC CASSYPSQEQFF
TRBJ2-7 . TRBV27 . TGTGCCAGCAGCCCCTATGGGCCCTCCTACGAGCAGTACTTC CASSPYGPSYEQYF
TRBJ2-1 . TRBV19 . TGTGCCAGTAGCCTAATTGGGGGGAATGAGCAGTTCTTC CASSLIGGNEQFF
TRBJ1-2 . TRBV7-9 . TGTGCCAGCGGACCACAAAACTATGGCTACACCTTC CASGPQNYGYTF
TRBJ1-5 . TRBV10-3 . TGTGCCATCAGTGAGGAAAATAGCAATCAGCCCCAGCATTTT CAISEENSNQPQHF
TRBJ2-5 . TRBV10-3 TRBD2 TGTGCCATCAGTGAGAGGCTAGCGGGAGGCTTGGAGGGGGGAGAGACCCAGTACTTC CAISERLAGGLEGGETQYF
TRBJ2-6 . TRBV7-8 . TGTGCCAGCAGGATATCTAGGCCCTCTGGGGCCAACGTCCTGACTTTC CASRISRPSGANVLTF